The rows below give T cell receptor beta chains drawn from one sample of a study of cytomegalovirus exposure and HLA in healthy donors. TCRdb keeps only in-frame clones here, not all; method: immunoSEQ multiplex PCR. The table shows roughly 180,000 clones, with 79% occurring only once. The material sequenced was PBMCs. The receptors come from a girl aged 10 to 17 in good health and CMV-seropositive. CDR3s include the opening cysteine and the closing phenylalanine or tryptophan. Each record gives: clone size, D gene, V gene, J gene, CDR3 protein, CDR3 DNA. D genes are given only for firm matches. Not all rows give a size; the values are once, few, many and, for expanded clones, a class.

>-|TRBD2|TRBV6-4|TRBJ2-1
CASSADFAGDYNEQFF
TGTGCCAGCAGTGCCGACTTTGCGGGGGATTACAATGAGCAGTTCTTC
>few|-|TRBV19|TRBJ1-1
CASNPRTVNTEAFF
TGTGCCAGTAATCCTCGGACTGTAAACACTGAAGCTTTCTTT
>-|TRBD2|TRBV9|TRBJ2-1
CASSVEDSGGPSYNEQFF
TGTGCCAGCAGCGTAGAGGATAGCGGGGGACCTTCCTACAATGAGCAGTTCTTC
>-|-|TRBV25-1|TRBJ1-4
CASSEGRRAVGEKLFF
TGTGCCAGCAGTGAGGGTCGGAGGGCGGTCGGTGAAAAACTGTTTTTT
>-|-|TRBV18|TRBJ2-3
CASSPFRAGPTDTQYF
TGTGCCAGCTCACCATTTAGGGCAGGGCCCACAGATACGCAGTATTTT
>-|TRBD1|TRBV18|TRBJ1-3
CASSPDRGYSGNTIYF
TGTGCCAGCTCACCGGACAGGGGCTACTCTGGAAACACCATATATTTT
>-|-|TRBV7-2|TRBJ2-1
CASSFSNEQFF
TGTGCCAGCAGCTTTTCGAATGAGCAGTTCTTC
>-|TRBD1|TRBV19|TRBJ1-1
CASSLTGGTEAFF
TGTGCCAGTAGCTTAACAGGGGGCACTGAAGCTTTCTTT
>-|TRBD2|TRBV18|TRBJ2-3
CASSRYSTSGGALNTQYF
TGTGCCAGCTCACGGTACTCGACTAGCGGGGGGGCCTTAAATACGCAGTATTTT
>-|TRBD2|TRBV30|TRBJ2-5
CAWSPGRGVWGETQYF
TGTGCCTGGAGTCCCGGGAGGGGGGTATGGGGGGAGACCCAGTACTTC
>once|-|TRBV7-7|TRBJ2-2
CASSLAPGSNTGELFF
TGCGCCAGCAGCTTAGCCCCAGGATCGAACACCGGGGAGCTGTTTTTT
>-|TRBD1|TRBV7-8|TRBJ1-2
CASSRVGTANYGYTF
TGTGCCAGCAGCCGAGTTGGGACAGCCAACTATGGCTACACCTTC
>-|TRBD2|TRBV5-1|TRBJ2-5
CASSLGTSGGETQYF
TGCGCCAGCAGCTTGGGGACTAGCGGGGGAGAGACCCAGTACTTC
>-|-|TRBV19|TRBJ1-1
CASSQWGGTEAFF
TGTGCCAGTAGTCAATGGGGGGGCACTGAAGCTTTCTTT
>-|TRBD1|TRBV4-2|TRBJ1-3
CASSQADRDPGNTIYF
TGTGCCAGCAGCCAAGCAGACAGGGATCCTGGAAACACCATATATTTT
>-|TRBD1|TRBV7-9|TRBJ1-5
CASSAGQGGNQPQHF
TGTGCCAGCAGCGCCGGACAGGGGGGAAATCAGCCCCAGCATTTT
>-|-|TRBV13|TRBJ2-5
CASRLMIRETQYF
TGTGCCAGCAGGCTGATGATTAGAGAGACCCAGTACTTC
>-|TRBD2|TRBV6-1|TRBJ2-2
CASSRLAGATGELFF
TGTGCCAGCAGCCGACTAGCGGGGGCCACCGGGGAGCTGTTTTTT
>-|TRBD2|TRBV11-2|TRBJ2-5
CASGLAVRGETQYF
TGTGCCAGCGGTCTAGCGGTTCGAGGCGAGACCCAGTACTTC
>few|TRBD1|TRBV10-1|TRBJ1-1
CASSLGTGNTEAFF
TGCGCCAGCAGCTTAGGGACAGGGAACACTGAAGCTTTCTTT
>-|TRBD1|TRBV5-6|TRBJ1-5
CASSNRDRVDQPQHF
TGTGCCAGCAGCAACCGGGACAGGGTCGATCAGCCCCAGCATTTT
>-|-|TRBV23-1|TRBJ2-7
CASRAGGGDEQYF
TGCGCCAGCAGGGCTGGGGGGGGCGACGAGCAGTACTTC
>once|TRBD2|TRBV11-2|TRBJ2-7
CASSLQGTSGSYEQYF
TGTGCCAGCAGCTTACAGGGGACTAGTGGCTCCTACGAGCAGTACTTC
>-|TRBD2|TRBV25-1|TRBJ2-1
CASSDGILAGGFNNEQFF
TGTGCCAGCAGTGATGGGATTCTAGCGGGGGGGTTTAACAATGAGCAGTTCTTC
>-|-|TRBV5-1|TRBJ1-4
CASSLAARAESGTNEKLFF
TGCGCCAGCAGCTTGGCTGCCAGGGCGGAGAGTGGAACTAATGAAAAACTGTTTTTT
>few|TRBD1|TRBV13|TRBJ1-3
CASSFDRDGNTIYF
TGTGCCAGCAGCTTTGACAGGGATGGAAACACCATATATTTT
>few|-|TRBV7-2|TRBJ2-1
CASSFLYEQFF
TGTGCCAGCAGCTTCCTCTACGAGCAGTTCTTC
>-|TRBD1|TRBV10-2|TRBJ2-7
CASGQVAGHEQYF
TGCGCCAGTGGACAGGTAGCTGGCCACGAGCAGTACTTC
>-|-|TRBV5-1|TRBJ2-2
CASSLTDSTGELFF
TGCGCCAGCAGCCTGACAGACAGCACCGGGGAGCTGTTTTTT
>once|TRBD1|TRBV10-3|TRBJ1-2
CAISGQGALGYTF
TGTGCCATCAGTGGACAGGGGGCATTAGGCTACACCTTC
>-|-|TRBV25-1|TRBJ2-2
CASTPGAGELFF
TGTGCCAGCACCCCCGGGGCCGGGGAGCTGTTTTTT
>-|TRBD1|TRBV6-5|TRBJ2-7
CASGTGSYEQYF
TGTGCCAGTGGGACAGGATCATACGAGCAGTACTTC
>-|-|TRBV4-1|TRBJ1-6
CASSQRTDTYYNSPLHF
TGCGCCAGCAGCCAACGGACGGACACTTACTATAATTCACCCCTCCACTTT
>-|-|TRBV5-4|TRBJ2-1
CASSQVGEQFF
TGTGCCAGCAGCCAGGTCGGTGAGCAGTTCTTC
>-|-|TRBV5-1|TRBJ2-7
CASSLATGLPAGDEQYF
TGCGCCAGCAGCTTGGCTACCGGACTACCTGCCGGGGACGAGCAGTACTTC
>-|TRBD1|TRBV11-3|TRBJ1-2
CASSSETGDYYGYTF
TGTGCCAGCAGCTCTGAGACAGGGGATTACTATGGCTACACCTTC
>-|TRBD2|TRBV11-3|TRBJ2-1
CASSALAGTYNEQFF
TGTGCCAGCAGCGCACTAGCGGGGACTTACAATGAGCAGTTCTTC
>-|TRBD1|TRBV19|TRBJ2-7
CASSSRDRAYEQYF
TGTGCCAGTAGTTCCCGGGACAGGGCCTACGAGCAGTACTTC
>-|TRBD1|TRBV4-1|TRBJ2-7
CASSQATTGTATYEQYF
TGCGCCAGCAGCCAAGCAACCACCGGGACAGCTACCTACGAGCAGTACTTC
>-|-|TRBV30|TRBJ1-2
CALTLPRIRWDYGYTF
TGTGCCTTGACCCTCCCCAGGATCAGATGGGACTATGGCTACACCTTC
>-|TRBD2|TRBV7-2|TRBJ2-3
CASSLVGAGVAQYF
TGTGCCAGCAGCTTAGTAGGAGCGGGGGTGGCGCAGTATTTT
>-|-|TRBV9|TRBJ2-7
CASSSPLGGEQYF
TGTGCCAGCAGCAGCCCCCTCGGCGGAGAGCAGTACTTC
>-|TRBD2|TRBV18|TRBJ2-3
CASSLAVLAGVDTQYF
TGTGCCAGCTCCCTCGCGGTACTAGCGGGGGTGGATACGCAGTATTTT
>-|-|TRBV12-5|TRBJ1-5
CASGLTNRVSNQPQHF
TGTGCTAGTGGTTTGACCAACAGGGTAAGCAATCAGCCCCAGCATTTT
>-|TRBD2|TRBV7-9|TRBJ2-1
CASRSTSGGPNEQFF
TGTGCCAGCAGGTCGACTAGCGGGGGGCCCAATGAGCAGTTCTTC
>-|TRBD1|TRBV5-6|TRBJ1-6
CASSPRGQNNSPLHF
TGTGCCAGCAGCCCCCGGGGACAGAATAATTCACCCCTCCACTTT
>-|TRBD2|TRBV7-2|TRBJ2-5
CASSISSGGAGETQYF
TGTGCCAGCAGCATTTCTAGCGGGGGGGCCGGAGAGACCCAGTACTTC
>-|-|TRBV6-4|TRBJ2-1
CASRAQPGEVEQFF
TGTGCCAGCAGAGCCCAGCCCGGGGAGGTTGAGCAGTTCTTC
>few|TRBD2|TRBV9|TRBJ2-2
CASSSLAGMNTGELFF
TGTGCCAGCAGCTCCTTAGCGGGGATGAACACCGGGGAGCTGTTTTTT
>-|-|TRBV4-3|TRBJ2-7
CASSQDLGGAYEQYF
TGCGCCAGCAGCCAAGATCTAGGCGGTGCCTACGAGCAGTACTTC
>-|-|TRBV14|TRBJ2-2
CASSQERGNTGELFF
TGTGCCAGCAGCCAAGAGCGGGGAAACACCGGGGAGCTGTTTTTT
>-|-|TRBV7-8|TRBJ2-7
CASSPFVGGPIWDEQYF
TGTGCCAGCAGCCCCTTTGTGGGGGGGCCCATCTGGGACGAGCAGTACTTC
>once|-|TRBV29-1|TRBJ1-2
CSVAEGQYGYTF
TGCAGCGTCGCAGAAGGACAGTATGGCTACACCTTC
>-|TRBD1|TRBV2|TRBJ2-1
CASKTQGADEQFF
TGTGCCAGCAAGACGCAGGGGGCGGATGAGCAGTTCTTC
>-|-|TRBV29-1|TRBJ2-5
CSVQEQNQETQYF
TGCAGCGTTCAGGAACAGAACCAAGAGACCCAGTACTTC
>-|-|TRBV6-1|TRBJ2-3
CASRDIGADTQYF
TGTGCCAGCAGGGACATTGGGGCAGATACGCAGTATTTT
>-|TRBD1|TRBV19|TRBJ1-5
CASSREGQSYNQPQHF
TGTGCCAGTAGTAGAGAGGGACAGTCGTACAATCAGCCCCAGCATTTT
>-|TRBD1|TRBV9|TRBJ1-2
CASSVEQGVNYGYTF
TGTGCCAGCAGCGTAGAGCAGGGGGTGAACTATGGCTACACCTTC
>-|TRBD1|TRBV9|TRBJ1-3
CASSVGTGGNTIYF
TGTGCCAGCAGCGTCGGGACAGGGGGAAACACTATATATTTT
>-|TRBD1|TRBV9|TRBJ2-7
CASSVAPGGSVHEQYF
TGTGCCAGCAGCGTGGCACCAGGGGGCTCTGTCCACGAGCAGTACTTC